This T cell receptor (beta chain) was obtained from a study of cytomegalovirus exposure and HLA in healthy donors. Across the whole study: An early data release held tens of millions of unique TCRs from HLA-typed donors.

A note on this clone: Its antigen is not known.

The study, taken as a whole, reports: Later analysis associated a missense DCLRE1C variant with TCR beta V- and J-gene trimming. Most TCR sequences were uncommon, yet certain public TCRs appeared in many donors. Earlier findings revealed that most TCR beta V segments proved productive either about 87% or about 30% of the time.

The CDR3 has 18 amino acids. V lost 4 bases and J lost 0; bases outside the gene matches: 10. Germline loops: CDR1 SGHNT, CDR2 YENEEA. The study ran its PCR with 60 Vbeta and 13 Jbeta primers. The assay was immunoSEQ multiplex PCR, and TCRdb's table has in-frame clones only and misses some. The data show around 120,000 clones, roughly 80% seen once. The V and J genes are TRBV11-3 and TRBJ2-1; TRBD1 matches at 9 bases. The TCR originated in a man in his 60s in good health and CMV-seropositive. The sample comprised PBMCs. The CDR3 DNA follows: TGTGCCAGCAGCTCGAGTGGGGGGGGACAGGGCTCCTACAATGAGCAGTTCTTC. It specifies CASSSSGGGQGSYNEQFF.